These 6 T cell receptor beta chains originate from one sample sequenced in a study of T cell repertoires in cytomegalovirus infection. MiXCR, applied by TCRdb to the reads, yields one record per CDR3 protein. This sample has 310,000 or so distinct CDR3 sequences, with around 25% found just once. Sequences were obtained from PBMCs. The source of these receptors is a human donor in good health (CMV status not recorded). Some clones in this sample may be carry-over from other donors' samples.

The chain links TRBV2 to TRBJ2-1, with 13 bases that match TRBD2. The CDR3 is made up of 18 amino acids. Trimming at V came to 4 bases and at J to 1 base, leaving 7 bases not matched to a gene. Germline values: CDR1 SNHLY, CDR2 FYNNEI. The CDR3 sequence is CASSVTSGREASYNEQFF. CDR3 in DNA: TGTGCCAGCAGTGTCACTAGCGGGAGGGAAGCATCCTACAATGAGCAGTTCTTC.

The chain joins TRBV20-1 to TRBJ2-7; D may be TRBD1 or TRBD2 (5 bases each). Germline CDR1 and CDR2: DFQATT and SNEGSKA (reference sequence). The CDR3 spans 14 residues. The V end was cut by 6 bases, the J end by 5 bases, with 20 bases between. Here the CDR3 reads CSADRWGSTNEQYF. The DNA for the CDR3 is TGCAGTGCAGATCGGTGGGGGAGTACCAACGAGCAGTACTTC.

In its sample, this clonotype was seen once. The J gene is TRBJ2-7, the V gene TRBV20-1, with D possibly TRBD1 on 5 matching bases. The CDR3 spans 12 residues. Deletions cut 4 bases from V and 4 bases from J, with 11 bases between. Germline CDR1 is DFQATT and CDR2 is SNEGSKA (reference sequence). The CDR3 protein is CSATGKQYEQYF. The CDR3 region has the DNA TGCAGTGCTACAGGGAAGCAGTACGAGCAGTACTTC.

In this sample, this clonotype turned up many times. The CDR3 region is CASSPRWAEYNEQFF. The CDR3 DNA reads as TGTGCCAGCAGCCCCCGGTGGGCGGAGTACAATGAGCAGTTCTTC. J is TRBJ2-1 and V is TRBV7-2; D not resolved. The CDR3 consists of 15 residues. V lost 5 bases and J 4 bases, leaving 15 bases between the germline ends. Germline V CDR1 and CDR2: SGHTA, FQGNSA.

Many counts were recorded for this clonotype. The V call is TRBV7-8, the J call TRBJ2-3; D is perhaps TRBD1 (5 bases). Germline CDR1 reads SGHVS; CDR2 reads FQNEAQ. Trimming took off 2 bases at V and 2 bases at J, with 14 bases between the two ends. This CDR3 region has 16 residues. The CDR3 DNA is TGTGCCAGCAGCTTAAGGGGTTTACCCCCCACAGATACGCAGTATTTT. It encodes CASSLRGLPPTDTQYF. The full variable domain, rest sourced from reference TRBV7-8 and TRBJ2-3, is GAGVSQSPRYKVAKRGQDVALRCDPISGHVSLFWYQQALGQGPEFLTYFQNEAQLDKSGLPSDRFFAERPEGSVSTLKIQRTQQEDSAVYLCASSLRGLPPTDTQYFGPGTRLTVL.

The rearrangement joins TRBV5-1 to TRBJ2-5, with D perhaps matching TRBD2 (6 bases). Germline CDR1 and CDR2: SGHRS and YFSETQ. Trimming took off 4 bases at V and 5 bases at J, with 15 bases between the two ends. The CDR3 spans 14 residues. The CDR3 nucleotides read TGCGCCAGCAGCCCCGGAGGGCGTTTGGAGACCCAGTACTTC. Its translation is CASSPGGRLETQYF.